Here is one TCR beta chain with its context. The data were taken from a study of patients and donors after allogeneic stem cell transplantation. TCRdb recomputed calls from the RT-PCR reads with MiXCR, one row per CDR3 protein. The table has approximately 150,000 distinct CDR3 sequences, about a quarter seen once. Germline CDR1 reads KGHSH; CDR2 reads LQKENI. The CDR3 sequence is 15 residues long. V lost 1 base and J 1 base, leaving 8 bases between the germline ends. Specimen: blood, either unsorted or a sorted T cell fraction (not recorded which). This chain connects TRBV18 to TRBJ2-1; D gene unclear. The clonotype was recovered from a human donor who was either an allogeneic HSCT recipient or a stem cell or donor lymphocyte infusion donor (not recorded which). It is not recorded whose cells these are; they may come from a transplant donor. The CDR3 protein is CASSPQIGSYNEQFF. The CDR3 bases are TGTGCCAGCTCACCACAAATAGGGTCCTACAATGAGCAGTTCTTC.